This TCR beta chain was sequenced during a study of naive and memory T cell subsets (dated by TCRdb to 2017 to 2019). As for the study more broadly: The study applied an open-source, UMI-based TCR alpha and beta sequencing pipeline to sorted naive and memory peripheral blood T cell subsets. The results of the functional CMV T cell responses matched the IgG serology results in every case. RNA was DNase-treated and reverse transcribed with TCR constant-region primers, mostly using SuperScript III.

Library prep was done by UMI-ligation and nested PCR. To cover both TRBC1 and TRBC2, the beta constant-region primer consisted of an equimolar mix of two oligonucleotides. A single-stranded oligonucleotide carrying the SP2 primer and a 12-nucleotide UMI was ligated to the 3' end of the cDNA by T4 RNA ligase 1. Four rounds of PCR, combining the SP2 primer with nested alpha and beta constant-region primers, were used to amplify the ligated cDNA. Incubation of the ligation reaction was carried out at 16 degrees C for about 20-24 hours. To avoid over-amplification, PCR2 was usually performed as a SYBR Green qPCR and halted once a predetermined threshold was reached. Apart from the first purification, every purification step used Agencourt AMPure XP magnetic beads. Library quantification was done by Qubit, followed by a TapeStation check on which the main peak was expected at around 650 bp. Sequencing of the pooled libraries was done on an Illumina MiSeq using v2 2x251 paired-end kits, which typically yielded roughly 0.9-2.2 million reads per sample. Each sample's library went into the pool at about 4 nM, and 5-7% PhiX was added to help with cluster recognition. From the authors' description of their analysis: Using tag matching that tolerated one base-pair mismatch, Decombinator assigned V and J genes to FASTQ reads that had been processed by Demultiplexor. Collapsinator relied on UMIs to fix sequencing errors as well as frequency errors caused by PCR heterogeneity. TCRs were translated and CDR3s were extracted from the conserved cysteine to the FGXG phenylalanine by CDR3Translator, with non-productive sequences being flagged. Gini, Shannon entropy and inverse Simpson indices were computed after subsampling the repertoires to the same number of UMI-defined TCRs. Within the linear range, a power law was fitted by maximum likelihood to the distributions of clonotype abundance. On one naive CD8 sample, the pipeline and MIGEC gave similar UMI counts, unique TCR numbers and clonal distributions. The repertoires were searched for approximately 7,000 CMV-associated CDR3 sequences that had been compiled from VDJdb and a published dataset. The public reads were quality trimmed at Q25 with fastp and then assembled into clones with MiXCR by TCRdb, keeping productive beta chains. Entries that share a CDR3 protein sequence are merged under the most common genes and DNA. The V and J calls and clone size come from TCRdb's table, not from the authors' own analysis. The sample table lists approximately 27,000 distinct CDR3 sequences, over 8.5% of them with a count of one. The ten largest clones take up around a sixth of the sample.

This clonotype was detected many times. There is no known antigen for this receptor. It has no much larger one-base neighbor in the sample; base qualities were not kept. Separate amplification of TCR alpha and beta chain libraries was performed from the second PCR step onward. Donor CMV status was determined by IFNgamma production from CD4+ T cells after overnight stimulation of fresh PBMCs with CMV viral lysate. CD4 T cells were positively selected with Miltenyi beads, followed by positive selection of CD8 T cells from the CD4-negative fraction. Cells stained for CD3, CD4, CD8, CD45RA, CD27 and a live/dead dye were sorted on a BD Aria II into four subsets by CD45RA and CD27. Effector memory cells were sorted as CD45RA-CD27-, whereas EMRA cells were sorted as CD45RA+CD27-. A few healthy volunteers provided blood, and the blood of each volunteer was split into CD4 and CD8 T cells and then into four differentiation subsets. About 110 ml of peripheral blood was drawn per donor, and PBMC were isolated by Ficoll-Paque PLUS density-gradient centrifugation. Sorted cells were lysed in RLT buffer, and RNA was extracted with a Qiagen RNeasy kit and stored at -80°C.

From the cysteine through the phenylalanine, the CDR3 covers 15 amino acids. Only CDR3 DNA is held: 45 bases, read in frame from base 1. V is trimmed back by 6 bases and J by 0 bases, and the junction contains 2 bases that no gene match accounts for. Reading the germline V gene (reference sequence) gives CDR1 SEHNR and CDR2 FQNEAQ. Broad study findings and their caveats: TCR abundance followed a power law with an exponent that was different for naive and memory subsets but consistent across the three individuals. After error correction, only a single occurrence was seen for over 90% of naive TCR sequences, so much steeper abundance distributions were produced than in memory subsets. RNA-based TCR counts may be influenced by expression changes linked to T cell activation and differentiation. In both CD4 and CD8 cells, the Gini index increased while Shannon and inverse Simpson diversity decreased from naive through CM, EM and EMRA. The repertoire findings for the naive and memory subsets could not be validated against a ground truth because none was available. Each clonotype was defined as a single alpha or beta chain sequence rather than as a paired alpha/beta receptor.

Sequenced input: effector memory CD4+ T cells from blood. Interpreted using the paper, the cell subset or site label stands for: effector memory, CD45RA- CD27-. The origin of this receptor is a human donor in good health. The chain joins TRBV7-9 to TRBJ1-6; 7 central nucleotides agree with TRBD1. The DNA is as follows: TGTGCCAGCAGTGGGGACAGCTCCTATAATTCACCCCTCCACTTT. Translated, it reads CASSGDSSYNSPLHF.